This T cell receptor beta chain comes out of a study of blood T cells in healthy people across ages. Across the whole study: Template switching captured about one barcoded beta molecule per two T cells. Study-wide findings and caveats: Donor CMV infection status was unknown, possibly confounding age-related changes in expanded clonotypes.

Primed by a sample-barcoded 5' primer and a J-beta primer mix, a second PCR proceeded for about 7 to 12 cycles. TCRdb fed the 5' RACE reads into MiXCR, producing one record per CDR3 protein. The sample consists of 660,000 or so distinct CDR3 sequences, roughly 53% of them appearing once. Drawing of peripheral blood yielded ten milliliters from each donor. Each sample used at least 6 million PBMCs. A remark on this clonotype: Its antigen is not identified.

CDR1 is SGHDN, CDR2 FVKESK, per germline. This CDR3 contains 15 residues. V was clipped by 4 bases and J by 2 bases, with 15 bases between them. The chain joins TRBV14 to TRBJ2-7, with a weak D call TRBD1 (6 bases). This receptor was obtained from a man in his fifties or sixties in good health. Sequenced: blood. For the CDR3, the DNA is TGTGCCAGCAGCCCACAGGGCCTGAGGGCCTACGAGCAGTACTTC. This translates into CASSPQGLRAYEQYF.